This TCR beta chain was found in a study of control samples from healthy donors and cancer patients. Produced via immunoSEQ multiplex PCR; TCRdb's table is partial and in-frame only. In the table there are approximately 84,000 clones, roughly 91% of which are singletons. V dropped 1 base and J dropped 8 bases, with 6 bases sitting between them. The CDR3 has 12 residues. Germline V gene data show CDR1 as SGHTA and CDR2 as FQGNSA. The specimen sequenced was blood. The V call is TRBV7-2, the J call TRBJ2-4; D is unresolved. This clonotype was obtained from a man aged 30 to 39 in good health. The DNA of the CDR3 is TGTGCCAGCAGCTTAGGGGGATACATTCAGTACTTC. Translating it yields CASSLGGYIQYF.